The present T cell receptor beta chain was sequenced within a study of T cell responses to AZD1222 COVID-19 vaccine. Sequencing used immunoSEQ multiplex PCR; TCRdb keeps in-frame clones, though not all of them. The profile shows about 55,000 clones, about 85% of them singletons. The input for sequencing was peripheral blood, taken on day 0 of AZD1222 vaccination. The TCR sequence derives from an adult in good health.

CDR3 amino acids: CASSPRGDTEAFF. The CDR3 DNA is TGTGCCAGCAGCCCCCGTGGGGACACTGAAGCTTTCTTT. The V and J genes are TRBV7-9 and TRBJ1-1; D uncertain. CDR3 length: 13 residues. Trimming left V 5 bases short and J 3 bases short, with 10 bases between. CDR1 SEHNR and CDR2 FQNEAQ come from the germline V gene (reference sequence).